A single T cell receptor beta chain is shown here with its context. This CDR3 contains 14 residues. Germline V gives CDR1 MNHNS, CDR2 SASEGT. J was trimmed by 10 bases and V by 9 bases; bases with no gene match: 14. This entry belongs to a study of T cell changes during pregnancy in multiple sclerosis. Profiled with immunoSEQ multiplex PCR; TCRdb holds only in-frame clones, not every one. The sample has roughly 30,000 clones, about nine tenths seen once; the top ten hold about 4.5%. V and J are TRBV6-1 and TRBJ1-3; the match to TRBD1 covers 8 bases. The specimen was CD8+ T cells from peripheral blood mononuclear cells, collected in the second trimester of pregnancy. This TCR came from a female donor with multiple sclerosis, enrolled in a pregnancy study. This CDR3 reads CASNRQGRSVTIYF. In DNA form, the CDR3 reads TGTGCCAGTAATAGACAGGGGAGGTCTGTAACCATATATTTT.